Listed here are 27 T cell receptor beta chains from one sample, sequenced in a study of siplizumab effects on memory and regulatory T cells. Data came from immunoSEQ multiplex PCR; TCRdb stores just in-frame clones and leaves some out. The table lists roughly 56,000 clones, more than 80% of them singletons, with roughly two fifths in the top ten. Sequencing was performed on CD8+ T cells sorted from blood. Receptors were obtained from a human donor in good health.

This chain joins TRBV9 and TRBJ2-7, with 8 nucleotides matching TRBD1. Germline CDR1 SGDLS, CDR2 YYNGEE. The V and J ends lost 0 bases and 6 bases, in that order; junction bases with no gene match: 5. The length of the CDR3 is 14 residues. The chain's CDR3 is CASSVDGQGSEQYF. The CDR3 DNA reads TGTGCCAGCAGCGTAGACGGACAGGGCTCCGAGCAGTACTTC.

This sequence joins TRBV6-5 and TRBJ2-7; D gene ambiguous. Germline V gives CDR1 MNHEY, CDR2 SVGAGI. The CDR3 spans 13 residues. Trimming stripped 4 bases from V and 4 bases from J, with 11 bases between. CDR3 protein: CASSSTDLYEQYF. CDR3 bases: TGTGCCAGCAGTTCGACCGACTTATACGAGCAGTACTTC.

V is TRBV6-5 and J is TRBJ2-7, with a tentative D call TRBD2 (6 bases). V was shortened by 0 bases and J by 3 bases, with 9 bases between the two germline ends. This CDR3 comprises 14 residues. Per the germline V gene, CDR1 is MNHEY and CDR2 is SVGAGI. In DNA form, the CDR3 reads TGTGCCAGCAGTTACTCCATGGGAGGCTACGAGCAGTACTTC. Encoded protein: CASSYSMGGYEQYF.

J is TRBJ1-4 and V is TRBV4-3; the D gene is possibly TRBD1 (6 bases). The CDR3 runs 17 residues. Germline CDR1 and CDR2: LGHNA and YSLEER. V gave up 1 base and J gave up 4 bases, with 16 bases separating them. CDR3 DNA: TGCGCCAGCAGCCAAGCGGTTGGGACACCGGGTAATGAAAAACTGTTTTTT. This gives the protein CASSQAVGTPGNEKLFF.

This chain connects TRBV15 to TRBJ2-3; possibly TRBD1 for D (5 bases). Germline-derived CDR1 and CDR2 are LNHNV and YYDKDF (reference sequence). This CDR3 spans 18 amino acids. V lost 1 base to trimming and J lost 0 bases, with 17 bases between them. Here the CDR3 reads CATSRGAETAPSTDTQYF. In DNA form, the CDR3 reads TGTGCCACCAGCAGAGGGGCCGAGACAGCACCTAGCACAGATACGCAGTATTTT. Full variable domain (rest looked up from reference TRBV15 and TRBJ2-3): DAMVIQNPRYQVTQFGKPVTLSCSQTLNHNVMYWYQQKSSQAPKLLFHYYDKDFNNEADTPDNFQSRRPNTSFCFLDIRSPGLGDTAMYLCATSRGAETAPSTDTQYFGPGTRLTVL.

This chain joins TRBV4-1 and TRBJ2-2; 7 nucleotides agree with TRBD1. The CDR3 has 13 amino acids. J was trimmed by 7 bases and V by 4 bases; bases with no gene match: 3. Per germline, CDR1 MGHRA and CDR2 YSYEKL. The CDR3 DNA reads TGCGCCAGCAGCCTCCAGGGGGACGGGGAGCTGTTTTTT. It codes for CASSLQGDGELFF.

The V gene is TRBV29-1, the J gene TRBJ2-1; a weak D match, TRBD1 (7 bases). The CDR3 extends over 13 amino acids. Germline CDR1 reads SQVTM; CDR2 reads ANQGSEA. The V end was cut by 4 bases, the J end by 10 bases, with 17 bases between. In DNA form, the CDR3 reads TGCAGCGTTGGTGAGGAGGGGGCCCAGGAGCAGTTCTTC. It specifies CSVGEEGAQEQFF.

This clone was counted once. The genes are TRBV27 and TRBJ2-1, with TRBD2 matching over 10 bases. CDR1 and CDR2 (germline): MNHEY, SMNVEV (reference sequence). The CDR3 has 16 amino acids. The junction had 8 bases not matched to a gene; V was cut back by 3 bases and J by 6 bases. This chain's CDR3 is CASSFTKREGRNEQFF. The CDR3 nucleotides are TGTGCCAGCAGTTTTACAAAGCGGGAGGGCCGCAATGAGCAGTTCTTC.

CDR3 loop: CASTGLAGGNEQFF. DNA for the CDR3: TGCGCCAGTACCGGACTAGCGGGTGGAAATGAGCAGTTCTTC. J is TRBJ2-1 and V is TRBV5-1; 11 nucleotides align to TRBD2. V lost 8 bases to trimming and J lost 7 bases; unmatched junction nucleotides: 8. The CDR3 sequence is 14 residues long. CDR1 is SGHRS and CDR2 is YFSETQ in the germline V gene. The full variable domain, its missing parts supplied by reference TRBV5-1 and TRBJ2-1, is KAGVTQTPRYLIKTRGQQVTLSCSPISGHRSVSWYQQTPGQGLQFLFEYFSETQRNKGNFPGRFSGRQFSNSRSEMNVSTLELGDSALYLCASTGLAGGNEQFFGPGTRLTVL.

The CDR3 spells CASSPATGTSSQETQYF. CDR3 in DNA: TGTGCCAGTAGTCCGGCCACCGGGACTAGCAGCCAAGAGACCCAGTACTTC. The chain has TRBV19 and TRBJ2-5, with 9 bases lining up with TRBD2. Germline CDR1 is LNHDA and CDR2 is SQIVND (reference sequence). This CDR3 contains 17 residues. V lost 5 bases and J lost 1; bases outside the gene matches: 11.

The chain links TRBV7-9 to TRBJ2-7; 9 bases are shared with TRBD1. The CDR3 totals 15 residues. V lost 5 bases and J lost 2; bases outside the gene matches: 7. Germline V CDR1 and CDR2: SEHNR, FQNEAQ (reference sequence). CDR3 sequence: CASSGWDRAPYEQYF. The DNA of the CDR3 is TGTGCCAGCAGCGGATGGGACAGGGCCCCCTACGAGCAGTACTTC.

This clone was recorded only once. V and J are TRBV7-8 and TRBJ2-7, with 8 bases matching TRBD2. The CDR3 spans 16 residues. Germline V gene lookup returns CDR1 SGHVS and CDR2 FQNEAQ. J was trimmed by 2 bases and V by 1 base; bases with no gene match: 7. CDR3 in amino acids: CASSLGFGREAYEQYF. The CDR3 coding sequence is TGTGCCAGCAGCTTAGGATTCGGGCGGGAGGCCTACGAGCAGTACTTC. Based on the CDR3 plus reference TRBV7-8 and TRBJ2-7, the full variable domain is GAGVSQSPRYKVAKRGQDVALRCDPISGHVSLFWYQQALGQGPEFLTYFQNEAQLDKSGLPSDRFFAERPEGSVSTLKIQRTQQEDSAVYLCASSLGFGREAYEQYFGPGTRLTVT.

Only one count was recorded for this clone. The rearrangement links TRBV10-3 to TRBJ2-1; no firm D call. This CDR3 comprises 11 residues. V lost 2 bases to trimming and J lost 9 bases, with 5 bases between them. Germline V gene lookup returns CDR1 ENHRY and CDR2 SYGVKD. DNA of the CDR3: TGTGCCATCAGTGAGGGGTCTGAGCAGTTCTTC. This sequence encodes CAISEGSEQFF.

The chain has TRBV4-3 and TRBJ2-7; TRBD2 aligns across 14 bases. Germline CDR1 and CDR2: LGHNA and YSLEER. The trim removed 3 bases at V and 3 bases at J, leaving 10 bases unmatched. The CDR3 totals 18 residues. The CDR3 is CASSHPPGTSGSGYEQYF. The CDR3 nucleotides read TGCGCCAGCAGCCACCCCCCGGGGACTAGCGGGAGTGGCTACGAGCAGTACTTC.

V usage is TRBV6-5 and J usage is TRBJ2-2; perhaps TRBD1 as D (7 bases). The CDR3 consists of 14 residues. CDR1 and CDR2 from the germline V gene are MNHEY and SVGAGI. Trimming left V 7 bases short and J 3 bases short, with 12 bases between. CDR3 in amino acids: CASTDREDTGELFF. CDR3 nucleotides: TGTGCCAGCACCGACAGGGAGGACACCGGGGAGCTGTTTTTT.

The chain couples TRBV4-3 to TRBJ2-2; 7 nucleotides match TRBD2. Germline-derived CDR1 and CDR2 are LGHNA and YSLEER. After removal of 0 bases from V and 4 bases from J, the junction contained 5 bases not matched to a gene. The CDR3 length is 16 residues. The DNA for the CDR3 is TGCGCCAGCAGCCAAGATAGGGCTAGCGGCACCGGGGAGCTGTTTTTT. Its translation: CASSQDRASGTGELFF.

The chain combines TRBV5-4 with TRBJ2-5, with D unclear. The V end lost 3 bases, the J end lost 3 bases, and 6 bases lay between the germline ends. The CDR3 contains 12 residues. Germline lookup yields CDR1 SGHNT and CDR2 YYREEE (reference sequence). For the CDR3, the DNA is TGTGCCAGCAGCTACTACGAAGAGACCCAGTACTTC. Protein sequence: CASSYYEETQYF.

The V gene is TRBV6-5, the J gene TRBJ2-3; 11 bases match TRBD2. Trimming took 6 bases from V and 3 from J; bases not matched to a gene: 5. This CDR3 is built from 15 residues. The germline gives CDR1 MNHEY, CDR2 SVGAGI. The CDR3 region is CASRLAGGPTDTQYF. Written as DNA, the CDR3 is TGTGCCAGCAGGTTAGCGGGAGGGCCGACAGATACGCAGTATTTT.

This chain links TRBV9 with TRBJ1-3, with unresolved D. CDR1 and CDR2 (germline): SGDLS, YYNGEE. V was trimmed by 3 bases and J by 3 bases, leaving 7 bases between them. The CDR3 runs 13 residues. DNA of the CDR3: TGTGCCAGCAGCGAAGGTGGTGGAAACACCATATATTTT. Amino acids: CASSEGGGNTIYF.

The J gene is TRBJ2-1, the V gene TRBV7-6; D gene uncertain. CDR1 is SGHVS and CDR2 is FNYEAQ in the germline V gene. V lost 4 bases to trimming and J lost 10 bases, with 11 bases between them. This CDR3 region has 12 residues. The CDR3 spells CASSSPDGEQFF. Here the CDR3 DNA reads TGTGCCAGCAGCTCCCCGGACGGAGAGCAGTTCTTC.

The V and J genes are TRBV9 and TRBJ2-1; TRBD1 aligns across 7 bases. The CDR3 runs to 16 residues. The germline V gene encodes CDR1 SGDLS and CDR2 YYNGEE. Trimming took 4 bases from V and 0 from J; bases not matched to a gene: 7. CDR3 in amino acids: CASSYRDRSSYNEQFF. The CDR3, as DNA: TGTGCCAGCAGCTACCGGGACAGAAGCTCCTACAATGAGCAGTTCTTC.

This clone was seen a single time. V gene TRBV5-5 combines with J gene TRBJ2-7, with 11 positions matching TRBD2. The CDR3 runs 16 residues. CDR1 and CDR2 from the germline V gene are SGHKS and YYEKEE (reference sequence). V lost 4 bases to trimming and J lost 4 bases; unmatched junction nucleotides: 10. CDR3 sequence: CASSASLAGERYEQYF. CDR3 bases: TGTGCCAGCAGCGCATCACTAGCGGGAGAAAGGTACGAGCAGTACTTC.

The rearrangement links TRBV28 to TRBJ1-1; no clear D. Trimming took off 8 bases at V and 3 bases at J, with 16 bases between the two ends. The length of the CDR3 is 14 residues. Looked up from germline, CDR1 is MDHEN and CDR2 is SYDVKM. CDR3 sequence reads: CASHPVGSDTEAFF. DNA of the CDR3: TGTGCCAGCCACCCAGTGGGATCGGACACTGAAGCTTTCTTT. Full variable domain (outside the CDR3, taken from reference TRBV28 and TRBJ1-1): DVKVTQSSRYLVKRTGEKVFLECVQDMDHENMFWYRQDPGLGLRLIYFSYDVKMKEKGDIPEGYSVSREKKERFSLILESASTNQTSMYLCASHPVGSDTEAFFGQGTRLTVV.

This chain joins TRBV7-9 and TRBJ2-7, with 7 positions matching TRBD2. The CDR3 has 16 residues. Germline V gene sequence: CDR1 SEHNR, CDR2 FQNEAQ (reference sequence). Trimming cost V 5 bases and J 0 bases; bases outside gene matches: 10. In DNA form, the CDR3 reads TGTGCCAGCAGCCCCGAGACTAGCCGTGGCTCCTACGAGCAGTACTTC. Protein: CASSPETSRGSYEQYF.

The V gene is TRBV10-3, the J gene TRBJ1-3; TRBD1 aligns across 9 bases. V lost 10 bases and J lost 3; bases outside the gene matches: 7. CDR3 length: 14 residues. Germline loops: CDR1 ENHRY, CDR2 SYGVKD. CDR3 protein: CATGTGSGGNTIYF. The CDR3 nucleotides are TGTGCCACCGGGACAGGGTCGGGTGGAAACACCATATATTTT.

This chain uses TRBV27 with TRBJ2-7; D possibly corresponds to TRBD1 (6 bases). V lost 0 bases, J lost 6 bases, and 15 bases lay in between. Germline lookup yields CDR1 MNHEY and CDR2 SMNVEV (reference sequence). CDR3 length: 15 amino acids. CDR3: CASSLSSTGTFEQYF. The CDR3 DNA sequence: TGTGCCAGCAGTTTATCCTCCACAGGGACCTTCGAGCAGTACTTC.

The chain employs TRBV27 and TRBJ1-5; the D is unclear. From germline, CDR1 is MNHEY and CDR2 SMNVEV (reference sequence). The V end lost 1 base, the J end lost 5 bases, and 9 bases lay between the germline ends. The CDR3 runs to 14 residues. For the CDR3, the DNA is TGTGCCAGCAGTTTATGGGCCACGGATCAGCCCCAGCATTTT. This translates into CASSLWATDQPQHF.